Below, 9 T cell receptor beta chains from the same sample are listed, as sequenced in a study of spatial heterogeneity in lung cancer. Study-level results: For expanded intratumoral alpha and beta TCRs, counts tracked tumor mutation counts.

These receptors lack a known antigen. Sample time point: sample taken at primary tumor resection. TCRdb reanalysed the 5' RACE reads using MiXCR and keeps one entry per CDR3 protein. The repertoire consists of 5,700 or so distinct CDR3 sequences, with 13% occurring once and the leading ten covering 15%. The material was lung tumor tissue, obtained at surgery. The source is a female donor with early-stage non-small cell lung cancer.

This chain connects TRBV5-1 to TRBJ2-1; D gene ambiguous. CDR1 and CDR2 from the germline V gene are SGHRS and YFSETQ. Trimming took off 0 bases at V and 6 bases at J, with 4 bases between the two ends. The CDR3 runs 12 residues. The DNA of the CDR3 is TGCGCCAGCAGCTTGGCCGGCAATGAGCAGTTCTTC. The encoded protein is CASSLAGNEQFF.

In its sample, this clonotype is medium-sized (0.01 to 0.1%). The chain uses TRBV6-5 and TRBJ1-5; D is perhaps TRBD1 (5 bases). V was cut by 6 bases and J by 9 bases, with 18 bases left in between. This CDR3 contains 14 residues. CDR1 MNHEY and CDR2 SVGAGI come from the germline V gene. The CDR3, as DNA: TGTGCCAGCAGACGAGGCCGGGGGTCCGCGCCCCAGCATTTT. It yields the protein CASRRGRGSAPQHF.

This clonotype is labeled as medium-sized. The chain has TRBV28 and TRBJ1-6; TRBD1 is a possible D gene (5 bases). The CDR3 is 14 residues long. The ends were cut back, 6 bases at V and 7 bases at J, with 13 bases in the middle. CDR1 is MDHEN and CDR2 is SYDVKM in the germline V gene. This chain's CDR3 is CASRTGTVNSPLHF. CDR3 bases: TGTGCCAGCAGGACCGGGACGGTGAATTCACCCCTCCACTTT.

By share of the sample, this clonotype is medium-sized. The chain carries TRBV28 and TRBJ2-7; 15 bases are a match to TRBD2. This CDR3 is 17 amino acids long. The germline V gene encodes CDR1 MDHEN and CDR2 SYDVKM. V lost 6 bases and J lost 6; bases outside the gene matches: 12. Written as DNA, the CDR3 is TGTGCCAGCAGCCCGTGGTGGACTAGCGGGAGGGCCGGCGAGCAGTACTTC. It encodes CASSPWWTSGRAGEQYF.

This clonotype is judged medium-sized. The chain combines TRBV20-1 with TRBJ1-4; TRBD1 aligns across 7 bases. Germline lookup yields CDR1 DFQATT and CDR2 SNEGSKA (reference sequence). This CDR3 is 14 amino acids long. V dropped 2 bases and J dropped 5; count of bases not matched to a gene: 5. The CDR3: CSARPGQPNEKLFF. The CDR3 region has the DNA TGCAGTGCTAGACCGGGACAGCCGAATGAAAAACTGTTTTTT.

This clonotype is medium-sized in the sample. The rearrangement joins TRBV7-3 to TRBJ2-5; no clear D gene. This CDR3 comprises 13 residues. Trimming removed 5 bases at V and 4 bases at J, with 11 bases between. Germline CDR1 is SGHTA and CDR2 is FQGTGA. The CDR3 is CASSKTAGETQYF. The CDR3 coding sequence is TGTGCCAGCAGCAAAACAGCAGGAGAGACCCAGTACTTC.

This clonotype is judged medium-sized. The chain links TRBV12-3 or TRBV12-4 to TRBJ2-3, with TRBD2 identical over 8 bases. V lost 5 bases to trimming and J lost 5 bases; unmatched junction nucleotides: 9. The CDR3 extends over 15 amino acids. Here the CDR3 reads CASSTPTSVVDTQYF. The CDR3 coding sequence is TGTGCCAGCAGTACGCCGACTAGCGTAGTAGATACGCAGTATTTT.

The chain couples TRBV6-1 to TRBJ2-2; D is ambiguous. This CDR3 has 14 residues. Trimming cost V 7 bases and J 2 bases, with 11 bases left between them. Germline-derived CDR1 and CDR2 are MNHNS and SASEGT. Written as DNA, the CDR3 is TGTGCCAGCACCCCCAGCCTTAACACCGGGGAGCTGTTTTTT. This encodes CASTPSLNTGELFF.

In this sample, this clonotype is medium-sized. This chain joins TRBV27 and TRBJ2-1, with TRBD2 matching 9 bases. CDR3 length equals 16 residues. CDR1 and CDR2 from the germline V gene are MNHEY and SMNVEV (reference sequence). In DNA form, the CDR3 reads TGTGTAACCCACAGAGGGTCTAGCGGGATGGGGGGTGAGCAGTTCTTC. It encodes CVTHRGSSGMGGEQFF.